This T cell receptor (beta chain) emerged from a study of cytomegalovirus exposure and HLA in healthy donors (dated by TCRdb to the late 2010s). Notes on the research overall: In an earlier analysis of 587 of the donors, 276 Gb of sequence data and 100 million or so unique TCR beta sequences from about 179 million T cells were reported. Several DR-DQ haplotypes were handled as single units for association and clustering, since linkage in the cohort was strong. Every discovery cohort repertoire had been produced on one sequencing platform. On average, 235,054 unique TCR beta nucleotide sequences were sequenced per donor among 350 to 400 genotyped donors of the cohort, with 15% to 20% of those sequences being non-productive. To predict cytomegalovirus infection status, the study combined high-throughput TCR immunosequencing, statistical association of individual TCRs with disease status, and machine learning. Donor age, sex, ethnicity and CMV serostatus were compiled alongside the repertoire data. The genetic ancestry cluster associated with self-reported Caucasian donors included 80% to 90% of the 398 genotyped donors. A separate validation cohort of over a hundred different subjects was used in addition to the roughly 620-subject first cohort. HLA typing covered class I and class II loci at four-digit resolution. The study profiled the T cell repertoires of hundreds of subjects by immunosequencing and related them to cytomegalovirus serostatus. Typing coverage varied by locus: roughly 629-630 donors for A, B, C, DRB1 and DQB1; roughly 510 for DQA1; 600 to 610 for DPA1; approximately 490 for DPB1. The study was designed to test whether signatures of past pathogen exposure could be identified by cataloging public T cell receptors. A later genetic analysis took genome-wide SNP genotypes for about 55% of the 666 donors and used that subset as a discovery cohort. An early release covering 550 to 700 HLA-typed donors comprised roughly 300 gigabases of sequencing data and around 86 million unique TCR sequences. To decide whether each TCR beta V gene segment behaved as functional or pseudogenic, an earlier analysis of approximately 590 of the donors relied on high-throughput TCR beta sequencing. Rather than using new phenotypic data, the later analysis identified candidate immune exposures from TCR beta sequences and from how often those sequences occurred across donors. A later analysis re-analyzed previously published TCR beta repertoires from 660 or so donors and added high-resolution HLA genotyping to study TCR occurrence patterns. Paper-wide results and their limitations: Only TCR beta chains were sequenced in this cohort, and the absence of alpha or paired-chain data limited detectable features. A cluster of highly shared sequence variants was judged likely to be a technical artifact of the sequencing pipeline. Most TCR sequences were seen in very few donors, while some public TCRs were found in many individuals. The only immune exposure information available for the cohort was CMV serostatus. A later genetic analysis associated a missense DCLRE1C variant with V-gene and J-gene trimming of TCR beta chains, and an independent cohort replicated the association. Broadly in line with IMGT annotations, most TCR beta V segments showed up in productive rearrangements about 87% or about 30% of the time in an earlier analysis of 450 to 750 of the donors. According to the authors, the approach could potentially be generalized to other disease states and immunological phenotypes. The presence/absence analyses assumed that sequencing depth was roughly uniform across donors, and that assumption may not be true. Some IMGT-functional V segments, including TRBV6-2 and TRBV6-3, could not be distinguished by the 87-base-pair reads and were therefore excluded. In a later analysis, several top co-occurrence clusters were reported to appear linked to parvovirus B19, influenza, CMV and Epstein-Barr virus. The study listed over 150 TCR beta chains as associated with cytomegalovirus. Linkage disequilibrium might explain the correlated functional status among segregating V segments, but an unknown experimental factor could not be ruled out. A further reported finding was that TCR beta sequences accurately predicted the HLA-A and HLA-B alleles for most subjects in the first cohort. A later analysis found that most CMV-associated TCR beta chains appeared HLA-restricted, with HLA associations seemingly driven largely by CMV exposure. In a later genetic analysis, fewer N-insertions in productive TCRs were reported among donors in an Asian-associated ancestry cluster than the roughly 700-donor mean. Seventeen rarely observed V segments, including chromosome 9 orphons, were excluded from the earlier analysis of a few hundred of the donors because counts were too low. HLA typing was unavailable for some donors at each locus, so association tests used only the typed subset. Compared with equally common non-associated chains, HLA-associated TCR beta chains in a later analysis were more clonally expanded and had lower generation probabilities. In vitro tests confirmed that a few of the cytomegalovirus-associated TCR beta chains recognize cytomegalovirus antigens. A later analysis associated about 17,000 TCR beta sequences with specific HLA alleles at a false discovery rate of 0.05. Strong co-occurrence of HLA alleles, especially DR and DQ, made assigning TCR associations to individual alleles difficult. A later analysis found that TCR association rates varied across HLA loci, with DRB1 alleles showing the most associated TCRs and HLA-C alleles the fewest. In both the original and validation cohorts, the classifier was reported to diagnose cytomegalovirus status with high specificity and sensitivity.

Receptors were amplified or captured by the immunoSEQ multiplex PCR assay. For the multiplex PCR, a mixture combining 60 forward primers for TCR Vbeta segments and 13 reverse primers for TCR Jbeta segments was used. The CDR3 region of rearranged TCR beta genes was amplified from genomic DNA by a multiplex PCR assay. The amplified TCR beta libraries were sequenced on the Illumina HiSeq System as 87-base-pair reads. For the original study's pipeline: Across the 600 to 700 repertoires, a later analysis counted 80 million or so unique TCR beta chains, around 11 million of which were shared by at least two donors. Raw reads were error-corrected and collapsed into unique sequences with a nearest-neighbor algorithm that merged closely related sequences to remove PCR and sequencing errors. V, D and J gene segments were assigned by aligning CDR3 sequences to IMGT reference sequences. Each retained sequence needed at least a six-nucleotide match to both a V gene segment and a J gene segment. A rearrangement was called productive if the CDR3 had no stop codons and remained in frame with V and J, and every other rearrangement was called non-productive. CDR3 was defined by IMGT convention, running from the second conserved V-encoded cysteine to the conserved J-encoded phenylalanine. Sequences without an unambiguous match to a single V gene segment were excluded from the earlier analysis of approximately 600 of the donors. In an earlier analysis of a few hundred of the donors, V segments were called functional above 56.7% productive rearrangements and were called segregating when the between-donor standard deviation exceeded 5%. A statistical classification framework was built for diagnosing cytomegalovirus status from the catalog of TCR beta chain sequences. A later analysis assigned V and J genes by comparing TCR nucleotide sequences with IMGT/GENE-DB human TR gene sequences. In a later analysis, CDR3 sequences and most-parsimonious VDJ recombination scenarios were assigned using the TCRdist pipeline. In a later analysis, each TCR beta chain was defined by its CDR3 amino acid sequence together with its V-gene family, and reads without a unique V-gene family were excluded. In a later analysis, several hundred highly shared, low-generation-probability nucleotide sequences were removed to address suspected cross-contamination and a sequencing artifact. In a later analysis, a clonal expansion index for each public chain was calculated from normalized within-repertoire ranks of inferred template counts. In a later analysis, generation probabilities were computed using a VDJ recombination model fitted to out-of-frame rearrangements, and the results were checked against IGoR. In a later analysis, hypergeometric tests were used to score TCR-TCR, TCR-HLA and TCR-CMV co-occurrence, with a repertoire-size bias correction applied to TCR pairs. A later analysis estimated false discovery rates by permuting HLA or CMV assignments 20 times. A later analysis grouped co-occurring TCRs with DBSCAN, adding TCRdist sequence similarity when clustering within HLA-allele-positive subsets. Repertoires with fewer than 30,000 or more than 120,000 public chains were left out of co-occurrence clustering, as were five repertoires with anomalous nucleotide sharing. As stored in TCRdb, this immuneACCESS dataset retains in-frame rearrangements with V and J assigned. A fraction of the clones does not appear; measured against another copy, unresolved V genes explain less than half of the discrepancy, and the remainder lacks a known reason. That table gives V, J and clone size, and the DNA gave D and trimming. The table for this sample lists about 110,000 clones; 76% of them were counted only once. The ten largest clones add up to around an eighth of the sample.

In total, roughly 710 healthy bone marrow donors made up the cohort. At the time of sampling, every cohort member was nominally healthy, though immune exposures that went unrecorded were likely present. The donor was CMV seropositive and belonged to the group of about 290 seropositive cohort members. A peripheral blood sample was collected from each donor, and TCR beta sequencing was performed on peripheral blood mononuclear cells. The Qiagen DNeasy Blood Extraction Kit was used to extract genomic DNA from the blood cell samples. V and J lose 3 bases and 7 bases, and a span of 15 bases separates them. CDR1 and CDR2 are drawn from the germline V gene: SGHVS, FQNEAQ. Counted from cysteine to phenylalanine, this CDR3 has 14 amino acids. The sequence is cut down to CDR3 DNA, 42 bases in frame from base 1. Concerning this clone: There is no known antigen for this receptor. No base qualities exist here, and no much larger clone lies one base off it.

The sequencing sample was made of PBMCs. This clonotype originated in a man aged 25 to 45 in good health and CMV-seropositive. The chain is assembled from TRBV7-8 and TRBJ1-2; the D region possibly corresponds to TRBD1 (5 bases align). This receptor carries the CDR3 CASSLGPREGGYTF. The sequenced DNA is TGTGCCAGCAGCTTGGGACCCAGGGAGGGTGGCTACACCTTC.